These 25 T cell receptor beta chains originate from one sample sequenced in a study of beta chain features in type 1 diabetes. The study's findings and limits: Across all four CD4+ subsets, people with type 1 diabetes showed modestly shorter TCRB CDR3s.

These TCRs are of unknown antigen specificity. The entirety of the isolated RNA underwent reverse transcription, so expressed TCRB transcripts were sequenced. Method: immunoSEQ multiplex PCR; TCRdb's copy keeps in-frame clones and lacks some. The sample shows about 150,000 clones, 10% of them seen only once. The sequenced material came from central memory CD4+ T cells from blood. The receptors originated from a man younger than 45 with type 1 diabetes.

The table lists this clone with a few counts. The CDR3 loop is CASSYLQGWETQYF. The CDR3 DNA reads as TGTGCCAGCAGCTACCTACAGGGCTGGGAGACCCAGTACTTC. V and J are TRBV7-2 and TRBJ2-5; TRBD1 might be the D (6 bases). The germline CDR1 and CDR2 sequences are SGHTA and FQGNSA. V lost 4 bases, J lost 5 bases, and 14 bases lay in between. This CDR3 spans 14 amino acids.

This clone was recorded a few times. The V call is TRBV7-3, the J call TRBJ1-1; D gene uncertain. Trimming took 4 bases from V and 0 from J, leaving 12 bases between them. The V gene's germline CDR1 is SGHTA and CDR2 FQGTGA. The CDR3 length is 15 residues. The CDR3 reads CASSSTHTMNTEAFF. The DNA for the CDR3 is TGTGCCAGCAGCTCAACACACACCATGAACACTGAAGCTTTCTTT.

Written as DNA, the CDR3 is TGTGCCAGCAGTTACTCGTTGAAGGAGGCTAACTATGGCTACACCTTC. Amino acid sequence: CASSYSLKEANYGYTF. This chain joins TRBV6-5 and TRBJ1-2, with D uncertain. The germline CDR1 and CDR2 sequences are MNHEY and SVGAGI. V lost 0 bases to trimming and J lost 0 bases, with 11 bases between them. The CDR3 has 16 residues.

The CDR3 DNA reads TGCGCCAGCAATAAGGGACAGGGTTACGAGCAGTACTTC. Its protein is CASNKGQGYEQYF. The chain is built from TRBV5-1 and TRBJ2-7, with TRBD1 matching 9 bases. V lost 6 bases to trimming and J lost 4 bases; unmatched junction nucleotides: 5. In germline, CDR1 is SGHRS, CDR2 YFSETQ. The CDR3 is 13 residues long.

This clone was counted only a few times. V gene TRBV28 combines with J gene TRBJ1-2, with 10 bases matching TRBD1. From germline, CDR1 is MDHEN and CDR2 SYDVKM. This CDR3 spans 14 amino acids. V dropped 3 bases and J dropped 8; count of bases not matched to a gene: 6. In nucleotides, the CDR3 is TGTGCCAGCAGTTTCGGGACAGGGGAGATGGGCTACACCTTC. It codes for CASSFGTGEMGYTF.

This clone came up a few times. This rearrangement joins TRBV19 to TRBJ2-7; weak D call: TRBD2 (6 bases). The CDR3 has 16 residues. Looked up from germline, CDR1 is LNHDA and CDR2 is SQIVND (reference sequence). The V and J ends lost 8 bases and 2 bases respectively, with 22 bases between them. This CDR3 is CASSTGLGGIAYEQYF. The CDR3 region has the DNA TGTGCCAGTTCTACCGGCTTGGGAGGTATAGCCTACGAGCAGTACTTC.

The genes are TRBV28 and TRBJ1-4, with D possibly TRBD1 on 6 matching bases. The V gene lost 6 bases and the J gene lost 7 bases, with 12 bases spanning the gap. The CDR3 has 13 residues. Germline lookup yields CDR1 MDHEN and CDR2 SYDVKM. CDR3 DNA sequence: TGTGCCAGCAGCTGGGACACAACTGAAAAACTGTTTTTT. Its protein is CASSWDTTEKLFF.

This chain links TRBV30 with TRBJ2-7, with TRBD2 matching 7 bases. Trimming removed 2 bases from V and 2 bases from J; junction bases left unmatched: 3. Germline V lookup: CDR1 GTSNPN, CDR2 SVGIG (reference sequence). The CDR3 totals 13 residues. CDR3 nucleotide sequence: TGTGCCTGGAGTAGGGCGGGAGCCTACGAGCAGTACTTC. Protein product: CAWSRAGAYEQYF.

Only a few counts were recorded for this clone. The chain uses TRBV19 and TRBJ2-1; D might be TRBD1 (8 bases). This CDR3 region has 13 residues. The germline CDR1 and CDR2 sequences are LNHDA and SQIVND (reference sequence). CDR3 DNA: TGTGCGTCGGAAACAGGGGGAGGGTATGAGCAGTTCTTC. Its translation: CASETGGGYEQFF.

This clone was seen a handful of times. The V and J genes are TRBV2 and TRBJ2-6; no clear D gene. Trimming left V 2 bases short and J 4 bases short, with 6 bases between. The CDR3 consists of 14 residues. CDR1 is SNHLY, CDR2 FYNNEI, per germline. CDR3 protein: CASSELSGANVLTF. The CDR3 DNA is TGTGCCAGCAGTGAACTGTCCGGGGCCAACGTCCTGACTTTC.

This chain uses TRBV5-1 with TRBJ2-3, with a tentative D call TRBD1 (6 bases). The CDR3 sequence is 15 residues long. Trimming cost V 4 bases and J 0 bases, with 12 bases left between them. Germline V gene lookup returns CDR1 SGHRS and CDR2 YFSETQ. The CDR3 DNA reads as TGCGCCAGCAGCATTGCCCAGGGGAGCACAGATACGCAGTATTTT. Translating gives CASSIAQGSTDTQYF.

The chain recombines TRBV7-9 with TRBJ2-1; a possible D gene is TRBD2 (6 bases). The CDR3 runs to 13 residues. Germline V gene sequence: CDR1 SEHNR, CDR2 FQNEAQ (reference sequence). V was trimmed by 5 bases and J by 7 bases, leaving 12 bases between them. Here the CDR3 reads CASSRGEENEQFF. For the CDR3, the DNA is TGTGCCAGCAGCCGCGGGGAGGAGAATGAGCAGTTCTTC.

The chain has TRBV27 and TRBJ1-5, with 7 nucleotides matching TRBD1. V dropped 3 bases and J dropped 5; count of bases not matched to a gene: 4. The CDR3 sequence is 14 residues long. CDR1 is MNHEY, CDR2 SMNVEV, per germline (reference sequence). DNA of the CDR3: TGTGCCAGCAGTTTTACAGGGGTTTATCAGCCCCAGCATTTT. This sequence encodes CASSFTGVYQPQHF.

This clone was found a few times. The V gene is TRBV2, the J gene TRBJ2-1; 7 positions match TRBD1. The CDR3 length is 15 residues. Per the germline V gene, CDR1 is SNHLY and CDR2 is FYNNEI. V lost 7 bases and J lost 6; bases outside the gene matches: 12. Here the CDR3 DNA reads TGTGCCAGCACGGCTTGGACAGGTGGTAGCAATGAGCAGTTCTTC. Encoded protein: CASTAWTGGSNEQFF.

There are a few counts of this clone. The chain recombines TRBV19 with TRBJ1-5, with D unresolved. Between the trimmed V and J ends, which lost 6 bases and 4 bases, there was a span of 16 bases. Germline V gene sequence: CDR1 LNHDA, CDR2 SQIVND (reference sequence). There are 15 residues in the CDR3. CDR3 sequence: CASRAESGRNQPQHF. The CDR3 nucleotides read TGTGCCAGTAGAGCCGAAAGCGGCCGTAATCAGCCCCAGCATTTT.

This clone came up a few times. The chain couples TRBV27 to TRBJ1-2, with 7 bases fitting TRBD1. Germline V gives CDR1 MNHEY, CDR2 SMNVEV (reference sequence). V gave up 8 bases and J gave up 6 bases; unmatched junction bases: 15. This CDR3 has 15 amino acids. The CDR3 region is CASAAIGPGGDGYTF. In nucleotides, the CDR3 is TGTGCCAGCGCTGCGATAGGACCAGGGGGTGATGGCTACACCTTC.

This clone was seen a few times. The genes are TRBV19 and TRBJ1-2; no definite D call. CDR1 LNHDA and CDR2 SQIVND come from the germline V gene (reference sequence). This CDR3 is built from 12 residues. With 3 bases removed from V and 8 bases from J, the gap between germline ends came to 10 bases. The CDR3 nucleotides read TGTGCCAGTAGTATCCGCGAACGGGGCTACACCTTC. Translation gives CASSIRERGYTF.

The chain joins TRBV2 to TRBJ1-2; D unresolved. Per the germline V gene, CDR1 is SNHLY and CDR2 is FYNNEI. The CDR3 consists of 16 residues. Trimming removed 2 bases from V and 0 bases from J, with 13 bases in between. The CDR3 protein is CASSERFASANYGYTF. In DNA, the CDR3 is TGTGCCAGCAGTGAACGGTTTGCTTCGGCTAACTATGGCTACACCTTC. Complete variable domain (other parts from reference TRBV2 and TRBJ1-2): EPEVTQTPSHQVTQMGQEVILRCVPISNHLYFYWYRQILGQKVEFLVSFYNNEISEKSEIFDDQFSVERPDGSNFTLKIRSTKLEDSAMYFCASSERFASANYGYTFGSGTRLTVV.

This clone was recorded a few times. CDR3 sequence (DNA): TGTGCCAGCAGCCGGGACAGGTCCGGGTACGAGCAGTACTTC. This gives the protein CASSRDRSGYEQYF. This chain connects TRBV9 to TRBJ2-7; 8 bases line up with TRBD1. Germline loops: CDR1 SGDLS, CDR2 YYNGEE. The CDR3 covers 14 residues. The V and J ends lost 4 bases and 4 bases, in that order; junction bases with no gene match: 7.

The rearrangement joins TRBV18 to TRBJ2-3, with 8 bases lining up with TRBD2. This CDR3 comprises 19 residues. V was clipped by 1 base and J by 0 bases; unmatched bases: 12. Germline CDR1 reads KGHSH; CDR2 reads LQKENI. The CDR3: CASSPLRGSSSGSTDTQYF. The CDR3 DNA sequence: TGTGCCAGCTCACCACTCCGAGGCTCTTCTAGCGGGAGCACAGATACGCAGTATTTT.

This clone was counted only a few times. The J gene is TRBJ2-5, the V gene TRBV28, with 13 bases aligning to TRBD2. Per the germline V gene, CDR1 is MDHEN and CDR2 is SYDVKM. V gave up 1 base and J gave up 5 bases; unmatched junction bases: 4. The CDR3 covers 16 residues. The CDR3 coding sequence is TGTGCCAGCAGTTTATCGGGACTAGCGGGACGGGAGACCCAGTACTTC. The encoded protein is CASSLSGLAGRETQYF.

Worth noting for this clone: Other DNA sequences in the sample encode the same CDR3. The chain employs TRBV14 and TRBJ2-5, with D perhaps matching TRBD2 (5 bases). Germline V gene data show CDR1 as SGHDN and CDR2 as FVKESK. The CDR3 runs 13 residues. Deletions cut 4 bases from V and 5 bases from J, with 11 bases between. The CDR3 is CASSPREGETQYF. In DNA form, the CDR3 reads TGTGCCAGCAGCCCTCGGGAAGGGGAGACCCAGTACTTC. Drawing the rest from reference TRBV14 and TRBJ2-5, the complete variable domain is EAGVTQFPSHSVIEKGQTVTLRCDPISGHDNLYWYRRVMGKEIKFLLHFVKESKQDESGMPNNRFLAERTGGTYSTLKVQPAELEDSGVYFCASSPREGETQYFGPGTRLLVL.

This clone was seen a few times. Distinct nucleotide sequences in the sample also encode this CDR3. The V and J genes are TRBV7-2 and TRBJ1-1; D is perhaps TRBD1 (5 bases). CDR1 is SGHTA and CDR2 is FQGNSA in the germline V gene. This CDR3 has 13 residues. Trimming took off 1 base at V and 4 bases at J, with 7 bases between the two ends. The chain's CDR3 is CASSLGGGTEAFF. The CDR3 nucleotides read TGTGCCAGCAGCTTAGGGGGGGGCACTGAAGCTTTCTTT. The complete variable domain, with remaining parts taken from reference TRBV7-2 and TRBJ1-1, reads GAGVSQSPSNKVTEKGKDVELRCDPISGHTALYWYRQSLGQGLEFLIYFQGNSAPDKSGLPSDRFSAERTGGSVSTLTIQRTQQEDSAVYLCASSLGGGTEAFFGQGTRLTVV.

This clone was observed a few times. The chain recombines TRBV28 with TRBJ1-3; 8 bases line up with TRBD1. Germline trimming cut 6 bases from V and 0 bases from J; bases unmatched to any gene: 4. Germline values: CDR1 MDHEN, CDR2 SYDVKM. The CDR3 totals 15 residues. The CDR3, as DNA: TGTGCCAGCAGGTCCGGGACAGGCTCTGGAAACACCATATATTTT. Residues: CASRSGTGSGNTIYF.

The chain recombines TRBV5-1 with TRBJ2-2, with 9 positions matching TRBD2. CDR1 is SGHRS and CDR2 is YFSETQ in the germline V gene. The CDR3 runs 17 residues. Losses at the gene ends were 0 bases for V and 1 base for J; bases not matched to a gene: 4. The CDR3 reads CASSLGNSGRNTGELFF. DNA of the CDR3: TGCGCCAGCAGCTTGGGCAATAGCGGGAGGAACACCGGGGAGCTGTTTTTT.